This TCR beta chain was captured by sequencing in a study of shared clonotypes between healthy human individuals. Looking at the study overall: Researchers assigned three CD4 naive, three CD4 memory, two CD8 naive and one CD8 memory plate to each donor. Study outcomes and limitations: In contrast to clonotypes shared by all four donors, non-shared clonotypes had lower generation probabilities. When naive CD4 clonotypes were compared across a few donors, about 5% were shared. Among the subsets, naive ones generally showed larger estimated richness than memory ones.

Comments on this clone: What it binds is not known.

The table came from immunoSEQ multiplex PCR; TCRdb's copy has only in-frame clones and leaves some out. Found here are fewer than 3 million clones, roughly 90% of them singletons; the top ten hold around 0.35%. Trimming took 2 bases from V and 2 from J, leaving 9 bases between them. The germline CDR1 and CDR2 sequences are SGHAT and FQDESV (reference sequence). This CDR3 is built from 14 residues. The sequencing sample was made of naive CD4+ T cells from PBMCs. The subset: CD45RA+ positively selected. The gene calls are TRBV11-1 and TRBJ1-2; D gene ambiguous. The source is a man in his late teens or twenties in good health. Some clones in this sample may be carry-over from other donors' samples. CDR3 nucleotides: TGTGCCAGCAGCTTATGGCCAGGCAACTATGGCTACACCTTC. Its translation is CASSLWPGNYGYTF.